This T cell receptor (beta chain) was identified during a study of blood T cell repertoires in COVID-19. In the study overall: Spain, Italy and the United States supplied samples that represented acute and convalescent COVID-19. Sample material is recorded as cDNA or gDNA derived from T cells, B-cell-depleted T cells, or PBMCs.

Followed over time, Seattle patients had been enrolled while infection was active. The CDR3 runs to 17 residues. V lost 0 bases to trimming and J lost 1 base; unmatched junction nucleotides: 7. Germline loops: CDR1 LGHNA, CDR2 YSLEER. How the authors handled the data: Amplification from reference gene primers served as the basis for estimated nucleated cell counts. The table came from immunoSEQ multiplex PCR; TCRdb's copy has only in-frame clones and leaves some out. V and J calls and clone size follow that table, whereas D and trimming were derived from the DNA. The table includes 120,000 to 150,000 clones, 75% to 90% detected once. This clone was counted once.

The sequence derives from a woman aged 55-70 years with COVID-19, enrolled during active disease. Material for sequencing was peripheral blood. This rearrangement joins TRBV4-3 to TRBJ1-2, with TRBD1 identical over 8 bases. The CDR3 spells CASSQDSTGALNYGYTF. In DNA form, the CDR3 reads TGCGCCAGCAGCCAAGACTCGACAGGGGCGCTTAACTATGGCTACACCTTC.